This record covers a single TCR beta chain. Germline CDR1 reads ENHRY; CDR2 reads SYGVKD. The CDR3 sequence is 15 residues long. Trimming left V 10 bases short and J 2 bases short, with 17 bases between. The authors' processing: Scientists estimated how many nucleated cells there were by amplifying reference gene primers. Here immunoSEQ multiplex PCR was the method, and the copy in TCRdb shows in-frame clones only, minus some. The V and J calls and clone size were taken over from that table, and D and trimming were inferred from the DNA. The table has a few hundred thousand clones, 86% seen once. The sample originates from a study of blood T cell repertoires in COVID-19. The wider study: Some COVID-19 samples were acute and others convalescent; all came from the United States, Italy and Spain. PBMCs, B-cell-depleted T cells, or T cells provided the cDNA or gDNA that made up the material.

The J gene is TRBJ2-2, the V gene TRBV10-3, with D possibly matching TRBD1 (6 bases). Sequencing used peripheral blood. The sequence was collected from a man between 18 and 29 years old with active or convalescent COVID-19. The CDR3: CATSPRTENTGELFF. For the CDR3, the DNA is TGTGCCACCTCCCCCCGGACAGAAAACACCGGGGAGCTGTTTTTT.